This entry lists 18 T cell receptor beta chains sequenced from one sample in a study of T-cell reconstitution after alpha-beta-depleted transplantation in children. Library preparation (for TCRbeta) was performed with unique molecular identifiers. TCRdb redid the calling of the PCR reads with MiXCR, one entry per CDR3 protein. This sample has fewer than 350,000 distinct CDR3 sequences; 10% occur once, and the top ten carry less than 9%. The starting material was PBMCs, obtained before TCRalphabeta/CD19-depleted stem cell transplant. The receptor source for this set is a boy under two years old with acute myeloid leukemia, due to receive a stem cell transplant.

At least ten counts were recorded for this clonotype. The V gene is TRBV4-1, the J gene TRBJ2-7; D is tentatively TRBD1 or TRBD2 (5 bases each). Germline V gene sequence: CDR1 MGHRA, CDR2 YSYEKL. CDR3 length: 17 amino acids. Trimming removed 0 bases at V and 3 bases at J, with 18 bases between. Here the CDR3 reads CASSQESGTDGHYEQYF. As DNA, the CDR3 is TGCGCCAGCAGCCAAGAATCCGGGACCGATGGCCACTACGAGCAGTACTTC.

This clonotype came up a few times. This chain uses TRBV6-2 or TRBV6-3 with TRBJ2-6; 10 nucleotides match TRBD1. Germline V CDR1 and CDR2: MNHEY, SVGEGT. The CDR3 contains 21 residues. V lost 0 bases to trimming and J lost 0 bases; unmatched junction nucleotides: 11. CDR3 nucleotides: TGTGCCAGCAGTTACTCGGCTTACTTGGACAGGGGGAGCTCTGGGGCCAACGTCCTGACTTTC. Protein product: CASSYSAYLDRGSSGANVLTF.

At least ten counts were recorded for this clonotype. The V gene is TRBV28, the J gene TRBJ2-3; TRBD2 aligns across 9 bases. The CDR3 covers 15 residues. Losses at the gene ends were 3 bases for V and 3 bases for J; bases not matched to a gene: 4. Germline-derived CDR1 and CDR2 are MDHEN and SYDVKM. DNA for the CDR3: TGTGCCAGCAGTTTCGGACTAGCGAGTACAGATACGCAGTATTTT. Its translation: CASSFGLASTDTQYF. The entire variable domain, with the rest obtained from reference TRBV28 and TRBJ2-3, is as follows: DVKVTQSSRYLVKRTGEKVFLECVQDMDHENMFWYRQDPGLGLRLIYFSYDVKMKEKGDIPEGYSVSREKKERFSLILESASTNQTSMYLCASSFGLASTDTQYFGPGTRLTVL.

This clonotype has a count of ten or more. This rearrangement joins TRBV18 to TRBJ1-1; the D gene is possibly TRBD1 (6 bases). CDR3 size: 14 residues. Germline V CDR1 and CDR2: KGHSH, LQKENI. V lost 3 bases to trimming and J lost 3 bases, with 11 bases between them. The CDR3, as DNA: TGTGCCAGCTCACCGGGTCCAGGGGACACTGAAGCTTTCTTT. Its translation: CASSPGPGDTEAFF. Variable domain in full (rest from reference TRBV18 and TRBJ1-1): NAGVMQNPRHLVRRRGQEARLRCSPMKGHSHVYWYRQLPEEGLKFMVYLQKENIIDESGMPKERFSAEFPKEGPSILRIQQVVRGDSAAYFCASSPGPGDTEAFFGQGTRLTVV.

This clonotype was detected only a few times. This chain connects TRBV2 to TRBJ2-2; a weak D match, TRBD1 (5 bases). This CDR3 contains 14 residues. The V end lost 7 bases, the J end lost 6 bases, and 15 bases lay between the germline ends. Looked up from germline, CDR1 is SNHLY and CDR2 is FYNNEI. Here the CDR3 reads CASNGHLDAGELFF. CDR3 nucleotides: TGTGCCAGCAATGGACACCTGGACGCCGGGGAGCTGTTTTTT.

This clonotype has at least ten counts. The chain is built from TRBV27 and TRBJ2-2, with D tentatively TRBD1 (6 bases). CDR1 is MNHEY and CDR2 is SMNVEV in the germline V gene (reference sequence). The CDR3 extends over 16 amino acids. The V and J ends lost 5 bases and 0 bases respectively, with 13 bases between them. CDR3 DNA: TGTGCCAGCAGTATCCACAGGGTATCGAACACCGGGGAGCTGTTTTTT. It is translated as CASSIHRVSNTGELFF.

This clonotype was seen at least ten times. The rearrangement links TRBV5-6 to TRBJ2-7, with 8 bases fitting TRBD1. V trimming: 1 base; J trimming: 1 base; junction bases outside the gene matches: 10. The CDR3 is made up of 17 amino acids. The germline CDR1 and CDR2 sequences are SGHDT and YYEEEE. CDR3: CASSLTHDRGPSYEQYF. The CDR3 coding sequence is TGTGCCAGCAGCTTGACCCACGACAGGGGCCCTTCCTACGAGCAGTACTTC.

Ten or more counts support this clonotype. The V and J genes are TRBV12-3 or TRBV12-4 and TRBJ2-5; either TRBD1 or TRBD2 may fit D (5 bases each). The V and J ends lost 5 bases and 9 bases respectively, with 16 bases between them. The CDR3 consists of 13 residues. CDR3 sequence reads: CASSRDRQGAQYF. CDR3 DNA: TGTGCCAGCAGTAGGGACCGTCAAGGAGCCCAGTACTTC.

This clonotype occurred a few times. This chain connects TRBV20-1 to TRBJ2-5; 9 nucleotides agree with TRBD1. Germline loops: CDR1 DFQATT, CDR2 SNEGSKA (reference sequence). V dropped 6 bases and J dropped 1; count of bases not matched to a gene: 12. This CDR3 region has 16 residues. This CDR3 reads CSAETGGAGIQETQYF. The CDR3 DNA reads TGCAGTGCAGAAACAGGGGGCGCAGGTATCCAAGAGACCCAGTACTTC.

The chain is built from TRBV20-1 and TRBJ2-1; TRBD1 matches at 7 bases. This CDR3 has 16 amino acids. Germline assignment: CDR1 DFQATT and CDR2 SNEGSKA (reference sequence). The J segment lost 5 bases and the V segment lost 6 bases, leaving 16 bases of the junction unmatched. CDR3 bases: TGCAGTGCACCCCGGGACAGCGACCCAAGACACAATGAGCAGTTCTTC. Translated, it gives CSAPRDSDPRHNEQFF.

The chain employs TRBV20-1 and TRBJ2-7, with TRBD1 matching over 7 bases. The J segment lost 3 bases and the V segment lost 3 bases, leaving 11 bases of the junction unmatched. CDR3 size: 15 residues. In germline, CDR1 is DFQATT, CDR2 SNEGSKA (reference sequence). CDR3 nucleotides: TGCAGTGCTAGTACCGACGACAGGGCCTACTACGAGCAGTACTTC. This encodes CSASTDDRAYYEQYF.

This clonotype was seen at least ten times. The CDR3 loop reads CASSQEITYEQYF. The CDR3 nucleotides are TGTGCCAGCAGCCAAGAGATCACCTACGAGCAGTACTTC. The rearrangement uses TRBV3-1 and TRBJ2-7; D is ambiguous. Germline V gene sequence: CDR1 LGHDT, CDR2 YNNKEL (reference sequence). Trimming removed 0 bases at V and 2 bases at J, with 5 bases between. The CDR3 is 13 residues long.

This clonotype was counted at least ten times. The chain couples TRBV7-8 to TRBJ2-7, with D unresolved. This CDR3 has 12 amino acids. Germline CDR1 reads SGHVS; CDR2 reads FQNEAQ. V lost 2 bases, J lost 7 bases, and 9 bases lay in between. The CDR3 reads CASSLMGVEQYF. The CDR3 DNA sequence: TGTGCCAGCAGCTTAATGGGTGTAGAGCAGTACTTC.

In its sample, this clonotype was seen many times. This rearrangement joins TRBV6-2 or TRBV6-3 to TRBJ2-7; TRBD2 matches at 7 bases. CDR1 and CDR2 from the germline V gene are MNHEY and SVGEGT. V was pared by 2 bases and J by 0 bases, with 13 bases of the junction left unmatched. The CDR3 has 18 amino acids. The CDR3 loop reads CASSYVASGLSISYEQYF. CDR3 nucleotide sequence: TGTGCCAGCAGTTACGTGGCTAGCGGCTTATCAATCTCCTACGAGCAGTACTTC.

Ten or more counts support this clonotype. The gene calls are TRBV12-3 or TRBV12-4 and TRBJ2-1; possibly TRBD1 or TRBD2 for D (5 bases each). Trimming cost V 3 bases and J 8 bases, with 8 bases left between them. The CDR3 has 12 amino acids. The CDR3 is CASSFWDDEQFF. CDR3 DNA sequence: TGTGCCAGCAGTTTTTGGGACGATGAGCAGTTCTTC.

This clonotype was observed at least ten times. The chain combines TRBV10-3 with TRBJ2-3; TRBD1 matches 12 bases. Germline CDR1 is ENHRY and CDR2 is SYGVKD. V shed 7 bases, J shed 2 bases, and the junction held 1 base outside the gene matches. This CDR3 comprises 14 residues. This chain's CDR3 is CAIMGQGATDTQYF. The CDR3 DNA reads as TGTGCCATCATGGGACAGGGGGCCACAGATACGCAGTATTTT.

On this clonotype itself: A much larger clone sits a single nucleotide away, making a read error possible. The conserved phenylalanine or tryptophan normally closing the CDR3 is absent here, so this likely arose from a read error. The rearrangement joins TRBV5-1 to TRBJ2-3, with a weak D call TRBD2 (5 bases). Trimming stripped 1 base from V and 2 bases from J, with 8 bases between. This CDR3 has 14 residues. The germline gives CDR1 SGHRS, CDR2 YFSETQ. The CDR3 protein is CASSLRGDTDTQYL. The CDR3 DNA reads as TGCGCCAGCAGCTTGCGGGGAGACACAGATACGCAGTATCTT.

This clonotype was detected many times. J is TRBJ1-1 and V is TRBV6-5; D is perhaps TRBD1 (6 bases). Trimming removed 2 bases from V and 10 bases from J, with 11 bases in between. This CDR3 region has 12 residues. Looked up from germline, CDR1 is MNHEY and CDR2 is SVGAGI. CDR3 sequence (DNA): TGTGCCAGCAGTTACGAGGGGGGGGTAGCTTTCTTT. Translated, it gives CASSYEGGVAFF.